These 10 T cell receptor beta chains were all obtained from the same sample, sequenced in a study of blood T cell repertoires in COVID-19. Data came from immunoSEQ multiplex PCR; TCRdb stores just in-frame clones and leaves some out. The table has a few hundred thousand clones, about 92% seen once. Material: peripheral blood. The receptor set was obtained from a woman aged 55-70 years with COVID-19, enrolled during active disease.

This chain uses TRBV5-5 with TRBJ1-2, with 7 bases that match TRBD1. This CDR3 contains 15 residues. J gave up 4 bases and V 0 bases, and 6 bases lay outside the gene matches. Per germline, CDR1 SGHKS and CDR2 YYEKEE (reference sequence). CDR3 DNA: TGTGCCAGCAGCTTGGGACAGGGCCTGACCTATGGCTACACCTTC. This sequence encodes CASSLGQGLTYGYTF.

V gene TRBV4-1 combines with J gene TRBJ2-5; 13 positions agree with TRBD2. Germline trimming cut 0 bases from V and 11 bases from J; bases unmatched to any gene: 12. Germline V gene sequence: CDR1 MGHRA, CDR2 YSYEKL. The CDR3 runs to 17 residues. CDR3 in DNA: TGCGCCAGCAGCCAAGATTCACCACTAGCGGGGGGGCCGGGGCAGTACTTC. Its protein is CASSQDSPLAGGPGQYF.

The J gene is TRBJ2-3, the V gene TRBV7-2, with 15 bases that match TRBD2. Looked up from germline, CDR1 is SGHTA and CDR2 is FQGNSA. Trimming at V came to 1 base and at J to 5 bases, leaving 4 bases not matched to a gene. The CDR3 extends over 17 amino acids. The CDR3, as DNA: TGTGCCAGCAGCTTAGTCGGACTAGCGGGGGGGCAAGATACGCAGTATTTT. Protein product: CASSLVGLAGGQDTQYF.

The J gene is TRBJ2-7, the V gene TRBV11-2; 8 nucleotides match TRBD1. The CDR3 covers 13 residues. Trimming at V came to 6 bases and at J to 5 bases, leaving 6 bases not matched to a gene. Germline V CDR1 and CDR2: SGHAT, FQNNGV. In DNA, the CDR3 is TGTGCCAGCAGAGGACAGGGAGAGGACGAGCAGTACTTC. Translation gives CASRGQGEDEQYF.

This chain uses TRBV4-1 with TRBJ1-1; the D gene is possibly TRBD1 (5 bases). V lost 1 base and J 1 base, leaving 10 bases between the germline ends. Per germline, CDR1 MGHRA and CDR2 YSYEKL. There are 15 residues in the CDR3. CDR3 nucleotide sequence: TGCGCCAGCAGCCAAGGGGGCCTTGGGAACACTGAAGCTTTCTTT. It is translated as CASSQGGLGNTEAFF.

The chain links TRBV18 to TRBJ1-3, with D tentatively TRBD1 (5 bases). Germline V gene lookup returns CDR1 KGHSH and CDR2 LQKENI. CDR3 size: 17 residues. The V gene lost 2 bases and the J gene lost 5 bases, with 19 bases spanning the gap. CDR3 sequence: CASSPGQDTSNRNTIYF. CDR3 DNA sequence: TGTGCCAGCTCACCAGGGCAGGACACTTCTAACCGAAACACCATATATTTT. The whole variable domain, filled in from reference TRBV18 and TRBJ1-3, reads NAGVMQNPRHLVRRRGQEARLRCSPMKGHSHVYWYRQLPEEGLKFMVYLQKENIIDESGMPKERFSAEFPKEGPSILRIQQVVRGDSAAYFCASSPGQDTSNRNTIYFGEGSWLTVV.

The V call is TRBV6-1, the J call TRBJ1-5; D is undetermined. Per the germline V gene, CDR1 is MNHNS and CDR2 is SASEGT. There are 14 residues in the CDR3. V was pared by 3 bases and J by 4 bases, with 10 bases between. CDR3 coding DNA: TGTGCCAGCAGTGATCCAGGTCTGAATCAGCCCCAGCATTTT. Protein: CASSDPGLNQPQHF.

The chain joins TRBV28 to TRBJ2-7, with 8 bases aligning to TRBD2. The ends lost 8 bases at V and 3 bases at J; junction bases unmatched: 9. Per germline, CDR1 MDHEN and CDR2 SYDVKM. There are 14 residues in the CDR3. The CDR3 DNA sequence: TGTGCCAGCGCCCAGGGGCTAGCGGGCTACGAGCAGTACTTC. Translating it yields CASAQGLAGYEQYF.

The chain has TRBV3-1 (or the pseudogene TRBV3-2) and TRBJ2-2; D is perhaps TRBD1 (6 bases). CDR1 is LGHDT and CDR2 is YNNKEL in the germline V gene (reference sequence). The CDR3 contains 17 residues. Trimming left V 0 bases short and J 4 bases short, with 15 bases between. CDR3 DNA: TGTGCCAGCAGCCAAGAAAGGGGGAAACTGACCACCGGGGAGCTGTTTTTT. Residues: CASSQERGKLTTGELFF.

The gene calls are TRBV7-9 and TRBJ2-6; D unclear. The CDR3 sequence is 15 residues long. Germline-derived CDR1 and CDR2 are SEHNR and FQNEAQ (reference sequence). Trimming left V 3 bases short and J 1 base short, with 7 bases between. The CDR3 is CASSFGVSGANVLTF. For the CDR3, the DNA is TGTGCCAGCAGCTTCGGAGTATCTGGGGCCAACGTCCTGACTTTC.